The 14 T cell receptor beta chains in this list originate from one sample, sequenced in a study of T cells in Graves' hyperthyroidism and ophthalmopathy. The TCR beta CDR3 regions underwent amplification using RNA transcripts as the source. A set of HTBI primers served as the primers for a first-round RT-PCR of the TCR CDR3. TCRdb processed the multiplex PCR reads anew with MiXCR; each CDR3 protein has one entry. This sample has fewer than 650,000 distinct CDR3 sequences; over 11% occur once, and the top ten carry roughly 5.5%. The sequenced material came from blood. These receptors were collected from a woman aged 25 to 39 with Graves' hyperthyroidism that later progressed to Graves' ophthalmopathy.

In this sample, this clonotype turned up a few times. DNA for the CDR3: TGCAGTGCTGGGACGTCTCAAGATACGCAGTATTTT. Its protein is CSAGTSQDTQYF. The chain carries TRBV20-1 and TRBJ2-3; D assignment may be TRBD1 or TRBD2 (5 bases each). The CDR3 contains 12 residues. In germline, CDR1 is DFQATT, CDR2 SNEGSKA (reference sequence). The germline V and J ends were trimmed by 5 bases and 5 bases, with 11 bases remaining between them.

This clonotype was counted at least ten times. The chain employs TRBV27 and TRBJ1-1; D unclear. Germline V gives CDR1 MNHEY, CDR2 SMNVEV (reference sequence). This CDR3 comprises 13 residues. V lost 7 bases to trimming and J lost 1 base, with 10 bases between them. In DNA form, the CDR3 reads TGTGCCAGCACCCCCCACTCGAACACTGAAGCTTTCTTT. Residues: CASTPHSNTEAFF.

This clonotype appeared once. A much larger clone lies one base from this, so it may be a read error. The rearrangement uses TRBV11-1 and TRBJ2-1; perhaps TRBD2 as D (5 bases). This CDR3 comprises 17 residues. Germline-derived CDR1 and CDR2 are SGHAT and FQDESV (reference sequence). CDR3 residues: CASSLVPAAPSYNERFF. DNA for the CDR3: TGTGCCAGCAGCTTAGTGCCAGCGGCCCCCTCCTACAATGAGCGGTTCTTC.

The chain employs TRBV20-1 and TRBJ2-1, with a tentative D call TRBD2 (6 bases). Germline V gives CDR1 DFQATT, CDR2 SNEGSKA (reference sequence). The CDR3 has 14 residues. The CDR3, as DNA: TGCAGGCGGGACTTGGAGAGCTCCTACAATGAGCAGTTCTTC. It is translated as CRRDLESSYNEQFF.

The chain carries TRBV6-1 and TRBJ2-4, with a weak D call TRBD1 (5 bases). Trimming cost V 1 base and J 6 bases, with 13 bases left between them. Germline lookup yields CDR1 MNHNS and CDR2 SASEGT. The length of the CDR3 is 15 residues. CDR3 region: CASSEGMGRANIQYF. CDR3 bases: TGTGCCAGCAGTGAAGGAATGGGGCGCGCAAACATTCAGTACTTC.

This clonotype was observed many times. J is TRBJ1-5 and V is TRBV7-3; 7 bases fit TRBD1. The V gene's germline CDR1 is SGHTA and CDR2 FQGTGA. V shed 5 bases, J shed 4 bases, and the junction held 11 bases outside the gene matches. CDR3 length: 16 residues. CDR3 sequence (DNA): TGTGCCAGCAGCGCCACTCCGGGACAGCTTAATCAGCCCCAGCATTTT. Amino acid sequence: CASSATPGQLNQPQHF.

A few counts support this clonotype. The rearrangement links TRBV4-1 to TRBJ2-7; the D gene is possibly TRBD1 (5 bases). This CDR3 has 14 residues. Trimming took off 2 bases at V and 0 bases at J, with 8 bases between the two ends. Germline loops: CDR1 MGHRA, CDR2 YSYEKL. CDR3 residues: CASSQITGSYEQYF. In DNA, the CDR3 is TGCGCCAGCAGCCAAATAACAGGCTCCTACGAGCAGTACTTC.

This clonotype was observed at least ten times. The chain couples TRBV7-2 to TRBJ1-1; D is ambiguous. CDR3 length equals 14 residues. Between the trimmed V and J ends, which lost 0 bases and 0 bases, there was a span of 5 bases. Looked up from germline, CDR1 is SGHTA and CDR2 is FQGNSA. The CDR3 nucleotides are TGTGCCAGCAGCTTAGCGCGGTTGAACACTGAAGCTTTCTTT. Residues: CASSLARLNTEAFF. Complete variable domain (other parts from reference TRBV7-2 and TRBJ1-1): GAGVSQSPSNKVTEKGKDVELRCDPISGHTALYWYRQSLGQGLEFLIYFQGNSAPDKSGLPSDRFSAERTGGSVSTLTIQRTQQEDSAVYLCASSLARLNTEAFFGQGTRLTVV.

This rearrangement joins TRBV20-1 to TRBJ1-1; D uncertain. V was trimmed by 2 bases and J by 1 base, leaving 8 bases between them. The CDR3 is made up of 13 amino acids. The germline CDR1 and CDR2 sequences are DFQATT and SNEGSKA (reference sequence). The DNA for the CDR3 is TGCAGTGCTAGAAGGACGGCGAACACTGAAGCTTTCTTT. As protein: CSARRTANTEAFF.

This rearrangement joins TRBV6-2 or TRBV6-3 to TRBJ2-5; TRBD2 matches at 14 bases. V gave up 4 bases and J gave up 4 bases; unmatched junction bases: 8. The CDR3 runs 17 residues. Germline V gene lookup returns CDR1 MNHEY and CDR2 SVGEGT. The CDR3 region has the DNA TGTGCCAGCAGTTCGGGACTAGCGGGAGTTATACGAGAGACCCAGTACTTC. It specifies CASSSGLAGVIRETQYF.

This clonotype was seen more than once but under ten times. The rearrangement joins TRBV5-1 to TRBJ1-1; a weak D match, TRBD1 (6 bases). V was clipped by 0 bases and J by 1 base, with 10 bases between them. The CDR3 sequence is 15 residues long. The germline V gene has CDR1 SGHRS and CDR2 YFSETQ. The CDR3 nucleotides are TGCGCCAGCAGCTTGGATGGGACATCGAACACTGAAGCTTTCTTT. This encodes CASSLDGTSNTEAFF.

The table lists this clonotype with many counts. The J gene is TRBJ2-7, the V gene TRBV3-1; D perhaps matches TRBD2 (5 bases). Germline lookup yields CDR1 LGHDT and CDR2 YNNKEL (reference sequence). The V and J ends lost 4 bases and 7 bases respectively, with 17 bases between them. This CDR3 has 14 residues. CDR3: CASSPLLRSGEQYF. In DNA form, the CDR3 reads TGTGCCAGCAGCCCGCTATTGCGATCGGGAGAGCAGTACTTC.

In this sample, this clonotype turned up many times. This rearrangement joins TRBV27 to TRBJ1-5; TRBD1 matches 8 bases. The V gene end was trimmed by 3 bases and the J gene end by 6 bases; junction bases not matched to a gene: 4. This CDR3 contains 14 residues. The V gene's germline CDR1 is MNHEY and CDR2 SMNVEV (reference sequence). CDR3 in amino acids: CASSFSGGGQPQHF. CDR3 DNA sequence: TGTGCCAGCAGTTTCTCAGGGGGCGGTCAGCCCCAGCATTTT.

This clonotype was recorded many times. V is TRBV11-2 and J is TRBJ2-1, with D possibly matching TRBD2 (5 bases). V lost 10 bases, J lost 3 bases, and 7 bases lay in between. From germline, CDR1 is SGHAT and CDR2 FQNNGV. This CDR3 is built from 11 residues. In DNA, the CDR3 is TGTGCCATCGGGGACTACAATGAGCAGTTCTTC. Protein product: CAIGDYNEQFF.